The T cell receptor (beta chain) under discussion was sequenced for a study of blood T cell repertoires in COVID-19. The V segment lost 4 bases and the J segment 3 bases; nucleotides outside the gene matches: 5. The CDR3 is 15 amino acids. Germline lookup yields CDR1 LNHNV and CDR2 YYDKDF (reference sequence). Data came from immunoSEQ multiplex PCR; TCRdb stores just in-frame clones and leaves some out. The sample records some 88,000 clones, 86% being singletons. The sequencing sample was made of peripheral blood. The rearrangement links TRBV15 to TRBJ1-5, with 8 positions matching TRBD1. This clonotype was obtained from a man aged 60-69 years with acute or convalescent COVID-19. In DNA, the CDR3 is TGTGCCACCAGCAATGGACAGGGATACAATCAGCCCCAGCATTTT. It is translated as CATSNGQGYNQPQHF.